Below, 23 T cell receptor beta chains from the same sample are listed, as sequenced in a study of T-cell memory formation after mild COVID-19. TCRdb reanalysed the 5' RACE reads using MiXCR and keeps one entry per CDR3 protein. The sample has 150,000 to 200,000 distinct CDR3 sequences, 14% seen once. Sequenced material: PBMCs or a T cell subset sorted from them (not recorded which). Receptors originate from an adult woman who had mild COVID-19 (a few samples of this study predate the infection). Cell type and time point are not known.

This clonotype has a handful of counts. The chain has TRBV5-6 and TRBJ1-4; 10 positions agree with TRBD1. The CDR3 contains 15 residues. The V and J ends lost 5 bases and 4 bases, in that order; junction bases with no gene match: 5. Germline CDR1 SGHDT, CDR2 YYEEEE. The CDR3 loop reads CASSKGTGDNEKLFF. For the CDR3, the DNA is TGTGCCAGCAGTAAAGGGACAGGGGATAATGAAAAACTGTTTTTT. Full variable domain (remainder filled in from reference TRBV5-6 and TRBJ1-4): DAGVTQSPTHLIKTRGQQVTLRCSPKSGHDTVSWYQQALGQGPQFIFQYYEEEERQRGNFPDRFSGHQFPNYSSELNVNALLLGDSALYLCASSKGTGDNEKLFFGSGTQLSVL.

The rearrangement uses TRBV5-1 and TRBJ1-4; 7 bases agree with TRBD1. The CDR3 totals 17 residues. Unmatched junction bases numbered 9, after V lost 4 bases and J lost 0 bases. Germline-derived CDR1 and CDR2 are SGHRS and YFSETQ. The CDR3 is CASSLLRQGSTNEKLFF. The CDR3, as DNA: TGCGCCAGCAGCCTACTAAGACAGGGATCAACTAATGAAAAACTGTTTTTT.

This rearrangement joins TRBV19 to TRBJ1-4, with D perhaps matching TRBD1 (6 bases). Germline V gene sequence: CDR1 LNHDA, CDR2 SQIVND (reference sequence). V was clipped by 3 bases and J by 7 bases, with 12 bases between them. The CDR3 length is 14 residues. The CDR3 DNA reads TGTGCCAGTAGTATGGGGGGCGCGAGTGAAAAACTGTTTTTT. Protein sequence: CASSMGGASEKLFF.

This clonotype was seen repeatedly, ten times or more. The V call is TRBV12-3 or TRBV12-4, the J call TRBJ2-4; 8 bases align to TRBD1. Trimming cost V 3 bases and J 4 bases; bases outside gene matches: 11. The CDR3 consists of 17 residues. The CDR3 is CASSFPFGQGEKNIQYF. DNA for the CDR3: TGTGCCAGCAGTTTCCCTTTCGGACAGGGCGAGAAAAACATTCAGTACTTC.

The rearrangement links TRBV2 to TRBJ2-7; 10 bases fit TRBD2. The CDR3 contains 15 residues. The junction had 3 bases not matched to a gene; V was cut back by 2 bases and J by 2 bases. Germline lookup yields CDR1 SNHLY and CDR2 FYNNEI. CDR3 nucleotide sequence: TGTGCCAGCAGTGAAATACTAGCGGGGACCTACGAGCAGTACTTC. This encodes CASSEILAGTYEQYF.

This clonotype came up a few times. The chain recombines TRBV7-8 with TRBJ2-3; weak D call: TRBD2 (5 bases). This CDR3 has 13 residues. Per germline, CDR1 SGHVS and CDR2 FQNEAQ. Trimming shortened V by 3 bases and J by 2 bases, and 6 bases separated the two germline ends. The CDR3 DNA sequence: TGTGCCAGCAGCTTCGGGGACACAGATACGCAGTATTTT. Protein: CASSFGDTDTQYF.

This chain uses TRBV11-2 with TRBJ2-5, with D tentatively TRBD1 (7 bases). The V and J ends lost 4 bases and 4 bases respectively, with 16 bases between them. There are 15 residues in the CDR3. Germline CDR1 reads SGHAT; CDR2 reads FQNNGV. CDR3 protein: CASSSRWQGGETQYF. The CDR3 region has the DNA TGTGCCAGCAGCTCAAGGTGGCAGGGGGGAGAGACCCAGTACTTC.

The gene calls are TRBV6-1 and TRBJ1-5; D is uncertain. This CDR3 region has 15 residues. V lost 6 bases, J lost 6 bases, and 18 bases lay in between. Germline-derived CDR1 and CDR2 are MNHNS and SASEGT. The chain's CDR3 is CASREEIFYSQPQHF. CDR3 nucleotides: TGTGCCAGCAGGGAGGAGATCTTTTATTCTCAGCCCCAGCATTTT.

The CDR3, as DNA: TGTGCCAGCAGCCCTAGCTTAGCGGGAGCTGGCACAGATACGCAGTATTTT. It yields the protein CASSPSLAGAGTDTQYF. This chain links TRBV7-2 with TRBJ2-3; 9 nucleotides match TRBD2. V trimming: 5 bases; J trimming: 1 base; junction bases outside the gene matches: 10. The CDR3 extends over 17 amino acids. Germline-derived CDR1 and CDR2 are SGHTA and FQGNSA.

There are a few counts of this clonotype. The V and J genes are TRBV5-6 and TRBJ2-3; D unclear. Trimming stripped 2 bases from V and 4 bases from J, with 11 bases between. Germline assignment: CDR1 SGHDT and CDR2 YYEEEE. There are 14 residues in the CDR3. The CDR3 reads CASSFGLEADTQYF. Here the CDR3 DNA reads TGTGCCAGCAGCTTCGGGCTAGAAGCAGATACGCAGTATTTT.

CDR3 in amino acids: CASSQSDRLAQFF. The DNA for the CDR3 is TGTGCCAGCAGCCAGTCTGACAGGCTTGCGCAGTTCTTC. The chain links TRBV14 to TRBJ2-1; weak D call: TRBD1 (6 bases). CDR1 is SGHDN and CDR2 is FVKESK in the germline V gene. Trimming cost V 3 bases and J 12 bases, with 15 bases left between them. This CDR3 spans 13 amino acids.

This clonotype was found many times. This sequence joins TRBV7-9 and TRBJ2-3; D is unresolved. Germline V gene lookup returns CDR1 SEHNR and CDR2 FQNEAQ (reference sequence). CDR3 length: 13 residues. Trimming pared 5 bases from V and 1 base from J, leaving 7 bases between. This CDR3 reads CASSNSGTDTQYF. The CDR3 DNA follows: TGTGCCAGCAGCAATTCGGGCACAGATACGCAGTATTTT.

This clonotype was recorded a few times. This chain connects TRBV5-5 to TRBJ1-3, with D unclear. This CDR3 has 15 residues. Per the germline V gene, CDR1 is SGHKS and CDR2 is YYEKEE (reference sequence). Deletions cut 4 bases from V and 1 base from J, with 12 bases between. CDR3 DNA: TGTGCCAGCAGCCCGCAGACGCAATCTGGAAACACCATATATTTT. Translation: CASSPQTQSGNTIYF. Combining the CDR3 with reference TRBV5-5 and TRBJ1-3 gives the whole variable domain DAGVTQSPTHLIKTRGQQVTLRCSPISGHKSVSWYQQVLGQGPQFIFQYYEKEERGRGNFPDRFSARQFPNYSSELNVNALLLGDSALYLCASSPQTQSGNTIYFGEGSWLTVV.

This clonotype turned up a few times. The CDR3 DNA follows: TGCAGCGTTGGGCCCCCCGGGGCCAACACCGGGGAGCTGTTTTTT. This codes for CSVGPPGANTGELFF. This rearrangement joins TRBV29-1 to TRBJ2-2, with D perhaps given as TRBD1 or TRBD2 (5 bases each). The CDR3 length is 15 residues. V was trimmed by 4 bases and J by 2 bases, leaving 14 bases between them. Germline V gene sequence: CDR1 SQVTM, CDR2 ANQGSEA.

This clonotype has a single count. V and J are TRBV5-1 and TRBJ1-6; weak D call: TRBD1 (5 bases). The length of the CDR3 is 16 residues. Per germline, CDR1 SGHRS and CDR2 YFSETQ. The germline V and J ends were trimmed by 4 bases and 7 bases, with 18 bases remaining between them. The CDR3 DNA follows: TGCGCCAGCAGCCCCGAACCTGCAGGGCGGAATTCACCCCTCCACTTT. This gives the protein CASSPEPAGRNSPLHF.

There are many counts of this clonotype. The chain uses TRBV9 and TRBJ2-5, with TRBD2 identical over 7 bases. After removal of 1 base from V and 3 bases from J, the junction contained 3 bases not matched to a gene. The CDR3 runs 14 residues. The V gene's germline CDR1 is SGDLS and CDR2 YYNGEE. CDR3 amino acids: CASSVSAGEETQYF. The CDR3 DNA reads TGTGCCAGCAGCGTAAGTGCGGGAGAAGAGACCCAGTACTTC.

The rearrangement uses TRBV18 and TRBJ2-2, with D hard to call. Per germline, CDR1 KGHSH and CDR2 LQKENI. The CDR3 covers 14 residues. With 1 base removed from V and 2 bases from J, the gap between germline ends came to 5 bases. The DNA of the CDR3 is TGTGCCAGCTCACCACGATCTAACACCGGGGAGCTGTTTTTT. The encoded protein is CASSPRSNTGELFF.

This clonotype was observed a few times. The chain recombines TRBV7-2 with TRBJ2-6; D might be TRBD1 or TRBD2, each matching 5 bases. Germline V CDR1 and CDR2: SGHTA, FQGNSA. V was clipped by 2 bases and J by 1 base, with 6 bases between them. CDR3 length equals 15 residues. Written as DNA, the CDR3 is TGTGCCAGCAGCTTATGGGGGTCTGGGGCCAACGTCCTGACTTTC. This sequence encodes CASSLWGSGANVLTF.

The rearrangement joins TRBV27 to TRBJ2-2; D remains ambiguous. Germline V lookup: CDR1 MNHEY, CDR2 SMNVEV (reference sequence). This CDR3 spans 16 amino acids. Trimming took off 2 bases at V and 5 bases at J, with 15 bases between the two ends. The CDR3 loop is CASSLGDLLGTGELFF. The CDR3, as DNA: TGTGCCAGCAGTTTAGGGGATCTACTCGGAACCGGGGAGCTGTTTTTT.

The V and J genes are TRBV6-2 or TRBV6-3 and TRBJ2-5, with D hard to call. The CDR3 loop spans 12 amino acids. V lost 5 bases and J lost 5, with 9 bases in between. The germline V gene has CDR1 MNHEY and CDR2 SVGEGT. The CDR3 bases are TGTGCCAGCAGTCACCGCCGGGAGACCCAGTACTTC. Protein: CASSHRRETQYF.

Many counts were recorded for this clonotype. V is TRBV20-1 and J is TRBJ2-2, with 7 bases fitting TRBD2. CDR3 size: 13 residues. J gave up 0 bases and V 6 bases, and 1 base lay outside the gene matches. CDR1 and CDR2 from the germline V gene are DFQATT and SNEGSKA (reference sequence). The CDR3 loop is CSALAANTGELFF. As DNA, the CDR3 is TGCAGTGCCCTAGCGGCGAACACCGGGGAGCTGTTTTTT.

This clonotype was found a few times. The gene calls are TRBV27 and TRBJ2-2; D gene uncertain. The CDR3 has 14 residues. Between the trimmed V and J ends, which lost 0 bases and 2 bases, there was a span of 4 bases. From germline, CDR1 is MNHEY and CDR2 SMNVEV (reference sequence). The CDR3 sequence is CASSLSVNTGELFF. As DNA, the CDR3 is TGTGCCAGCAGTTTATCGGTCAACACCGGGGAGCTGTTTTTT.

Only a few counts were recorded for this clonotype. The V and J genes are TRBV13 and TRBJ2-7; D possibly matches TRBD1 or TRBD2 (7 bases each). CDR1 PRHDT and CDR2 FYEKMQ come from the germline V gene (reference sequence). V was cut by 5 bases and J by 3 bases, with 17 bases left in between. The CDR3 length is 15 residues. The chain's CDR3 is CASSPPRGGLYEQYF. Here the CDR3 DNA reads TGTGCCAGCAGCCCTCCCAGGGGGGGTCTCTACGAGCAGTACTTC.